This TCR beta chain was captured by sequencing in a study of T cell responses to AZD1222 COVID-19 vaccine. CDR1 SGHRS and CDR2 YFSETQ come from the germline V gene. Trimming at V came to 5 bases and at J to 0 bases, leaving 1 base not matched to a gene. The CDR3 runs 15 residues. Of note for this clone: Its antigen is as yet unknown.

Whole-study results and caveats: Repertoire sampling happened only post peak T cell response. Regions 160-218 and 743-854 held dominance among vaccine-associated CD4 TCRs, which spanned spike.

Sequencing used immunoSEQ multiplex PCR; TCRdb keeps in-frame clones, though not all of them. The top ten clones hold 1.6% of a sample with 75,000 to 100,000 clones, 80% to 90% of them seen once. The receptor's source is an adult in good health. The starting material was peripheral blood, obtained on day 0 of AZD1222 vaccination. The V gene is TRBV5-1, the J gene TRBJ2-1, with 11 bases fitting TRBD2. The DNA of the CDR3 is TGCGCCAGCAGACTAGCGGGGGTCTCCTACAATGAGCAGTTCTTC. Encoded protein: CASRLAGVSYNEQFF.